This T cell receptor beta chain was sequenced for a study of shared clonotypes between healthy human individuals. Study context: The study used three CD4 naive, three CD4 memory, two CD8 naive and one CD8 memory plate per donor.

To note about this clone: The antigen remains unidentified.

The germline CDR1 and CDR2 sequences are GTSNPN and SVGIG (reference sequence). The CDR3 spans 15 residues. Deletions cut 1 base from V and 0 bases from J, with 12 bases between. Study-level results: Although depth was large, rarefaction showed that sequencing of the sorted subsets was incomplete.

The authors loaded approximately 220 ng DNA, about 30,000 T cell genomes, into sorted-subset replicate PCRs. Libraries were prepared by immunoSEQ multiplex PCR; TCRdb keeps only in-frame clonotypes and omits some of them. Among roughly 2.4 million clones, about 94% were seen once, and the ten largest hold roughly 0.13%. The receptor was isolated from a man between 18 and 29 years old in good health. The chain has TRBV30 and TRBJ1-1, with D possibly being TRBD1 (5 bases). Material for sequencing was naive CD4+ T cells sorted from blood. Subset described: CD45RA+ positively selected. CDR3 residues: CAWSAPRTLNTEAFF. Here the CDR3 DNA reads TGTGCCTGGAGTGCTCCTCGGACATTGAACACTGAAGCTTTCTTT.